These 20 T cell receptor beta chains were all obtained from the same sample, sequenced in a study of cytomegalovirus exposure and HLA in healthy donors. The PCR made use of 60 Vbeta and 13 Jbeta primers. Repertoires were generated with immunoSEQ multiplex PCR, while TCRdb's copy carries only in-frame clones and drops some. The repertoire holds around 140,000 clones, with about 80% as singletons. The sample comprised PBMCs. All receptors come from a woman aged 55 to 70 in good health and CMV-seropositive.

This clone was seen a few times. Other nucleotide sequences in the sample specify the same CDR3. The chain joins TRBV6-1 to TRBJ2-2; 7 bases align to TRBD1. The CDR3 covers 14 residues. Per germline, CDR1 MNHNS and CDR2 SASEGT. V lost 8 bases, J lost 0 bases, and 3 bases stayed unmatched. CDR3 sequence (DNA): TGTGCCAGCCCCGGGACAGCGAACACCGGGGAGCTGTTTTTT. Its translation is CASPGTANTGELFF.

The V and J genes are TRBV23-1 and TRBJ2-7; D may be TRBD2 (6 bases). TRBV23-1 is an ORF; its function is uncertain. The CDR3 is 19 residues long. V was trimmed by 2 bases and J by 4 bases, leaving 27 bases between them. Written as DNA, the CDR3 is TGCGCCAGCAGTCAAACACCGCCCACGCCACGGGGCGGGACTTACGAGCAGTACTTC. It yields the protein CASSQTPPTPRGGTYEQYF.

V is TRBV30 and J is TRBJ1-4; perhaps TRBD1 as D (5 bases). Per germline, CDR1 GTSNPN and CDR2 SVGIG (reference sequence). Trimming removed 4 bases from V and 2 bases from J, with 8 bases in between. The CDR3 length is 13 residues. In DNA, the CDR3 is TGTGCCTGGAAAAGACAGACTAATGAAAAACTGTTTTTT. Translation: CAWKRQTNEKLFF. The entire variable domain, with the rest obtained from reference TRBV30 and TRBJ1-4, is as follows: SQTIHQWPATLVQPVGSPLSLECTVEGTSNPNLYWYRQAAGRGLQLLFYSVGIGQISSEVPQNLSASRPQDRQFILSSKKLLLSDSGFYLCAWKRQTNEKLFFGSGTQLSVL.

This sequence joins TRBV29-1 and TRBJ1-2; D is possibly TRBD1 (6 bases). The CDR3 extends over 11 amino acids. From germline, CDR1 is SQVTM and CDR2 ANQGSEA. The V end lost 7 bases, the J end lost 8 bases, and 14 bases lay between the germline ends. The CDR3, as DNA: TGCAGCGCCCAACAGGGCGAGGGCTACACCTTC. This codes for CSAQQGEGYTF.

The V call is TRBV7-2, the J call TRBJ2-1, with D possibly being TRBD2 (6 bases). V shed 1 base and J shed 13 bases, with 11 bases lying between them. The germline V gene encodes CDR1 SGHTA and CDR2 FQGNSA. This CDR3 spans 12 amino acids. The CDR3 nucleotides read TGTGCCAGCAGCTTAGATGCGGGACCCCAGTTCTTC. Translated: CASSLDAGPQFF.

CDR3 residues: CASSLDGLTNEKLFF. The CDR3 DNA reads TGTGCCAGCAGCTTGGACGGTTTAACTAATGAAAAACTGTTTTTT. The J gene is TRBJ1-4, the V gene TRBV5-4; D is uncertain. This CDR3 has 15 residues. CDR1 is SGHNT and CDR2 is YYREEE in the germline V gene (reference sequence). The V and J ends lost 0 bases and 1 base respectively, with 7 bases between them.

The chain uses TRBV7-9 and TRBJ2-1; 7 nucleotides align to TRBD2. This CDR3 is built from 15 residues. Looked up from germline, CDR1 is SEHNR and CDR2 is FQNEAQ (reference sequence). With V trimmed by 2 bases and J by 8 bases, 9 bases remained unmatched. Here the CDR3 reads CASSLQATSDDEQFF. The CDR3 DNA follows: TGTGCCAGCAGCTTACAGGCCACTAGCGACGATGAGCAGTTCTTC. Variable domain in full (rest from reference TRBV7-9 and TRBJ2-1): DTGVSQNPRHKITKRGQNVTFRCDPISEHNRLYWYRQTLGQGPEFLTYFQNEAQLEKSRLLSDRFSAERPKGSFSTLEIQRTEQGDSAMYLCASSLQATSDDEQFFGPGTRLTVL.

This sequence joins TRBV19 and TRBJ2-2; D possibly corresponds to TRBD2 (5 bases). Looked up from germline, CDR1 is LNHDA and CDR2 is SQIVND (reference sequence). The V gene lost 5 bases and the J gene lost 7 bases, with 11 bases spanning the gap. This CDR3 has 13 amino acids. CDR3 coding DNA: TGTGCCAGTAGTGGGAGCATGGGCGGGGAGCTGTTTTTT. It is translated as CASSGSMGGELFF.

The V and J genes are TRBV19 and TRBJ1-1, with D maybe TRBD1 (5 bases). V was pared by 0 bases and J by 4 bases, with 9 bases between. Looked up from germline, CDR1 is LNHDA and CDR2 is SQIVND (reference sequence). The CDR3 totals 14 residues. Here the CDR3 DNA reads TGTGCCAGTAGTATAGAAGGGGTTGGCACTGAAGCTTTCTTT. Its translation: CASSIEGVGTEAFF.

In this sample, this clone turned up a few times. The V call is TRBV7-2, the J call TRBJ1-1; 8 bases are shared with TRBD1. There are 15 residues in the CDR3. The V gene end was trimmed by 5 bases and the J gene end by 5 bases; junction bases not matched to a gene: 10. Germline CDR1 reads SGHTA; CDR2 reads FQGNSA. The CDR3 loop is CASSPFPRGRTEAFF. DNA of the CDR3: TGTGCCAGCAGCCCCTTCCCCAGGGGGCGAACTGAAGCTTTCTTT.

The sample holds one count of this clone. The CDR3, as DNA: TGCGCCAGCAGCCGGGGGAGGGAAGCTTTCTTT. Protein: CASSRGREAFF. V usage is TRBV5-1 and J usage is TRBJ1-1; D might be TRBD1 (5 bases). V was cut by 4 bases and J by 8 bases, with 9 bases left in between. Germline V gene sequence: CDR1 SGHRS, CDR2 YFSETQ. CDR3 size: 11 residues.

This clone was detected a few times. The gene calls are TRBV19 and TRBJ2-3, with 8 bases aligning to TRBD1. CDR3 length equals 14 residues. V lost 6 bases to trimming and J lost 4 bases; unmatched junction nucleotides: 6. Germline-derived CDR1 and CDR2 are LNHDA and SQIVND (reference sequence). CDR3 DNA sequence: TGTGCCAGTAGAGACAGGGGCGGGTCAGATACGCAGTATTTT. Encoded protein: CASRDRGGSDTQYF.

V gene TRBV19 combines with J gene TRBJ1-1; 8 bases are a match to TRBD1. CDR3 size: 15 residues. Trimming at V came to 0 bases and at J to 4 bases, leaving 4 bases not matched to a gene. Germline V gene data show CDR1 as LNHDA and CDR2 as SQIVND (reference sequence). The CDR3 is CASSIDVTGGTEAFF. DNA of the CDR3: TGTGCCAGTAGTATAGATGTAACAGGGGGCACTGAAGCTTTCTTT.

This clone is a singleton in its sample. The genes are TRBV10-2 and TRBJ2-2, with a tentative D call TRBD1 (6 bases). The CDR3 covers 15 residues. V lost 4 bases and J lost 5, with 14 bases in between. Germline V lookup: CDR1 WSHSY, CDR2 SAAADI. The CDR3 sequence is CASSVLTGRTGELFF. The CDR3 region has the DNA TGCGCCAGCAGTGTACTGACAGGTCGGACCGGGGAGCTGTTTTTT.

The rearrangement links TRBV27 to TRBJ2-1; possible D gene TRBD2, 6 bases. Trimming took 5 bases from V and 4 from J, leaving 18 bases between them. In germline, CDR1 is MNHEY, CDR2 SMNVEV (reference sequence). This CDR3 contains 16 residues. The chain's CDR3 is CASSPRYLAPYNEQFF. In DNA, the CDR3 is TGTGCCAGCAGTCCCCGTTACCTAGCGCCTTACAATGAGCAGTTCTTC.

The V gene is TRBV7-3, the J gene TRBJ2-2, with 9 bases matching TRBD1. Germline CDR1 reads SGHTA; CDR2 reads FQGTGA. Trimming took 8 bases from V and 5 from J; bases not matched to a gene: 12. This CDR3 region has 16 residues. CDR3 sequence reads: CASSQTGTGMTGELFF. CDR3 nucleotide sequence: TGTGCCAGCTCTCAAACCGGGACAGGGATGACCGGGGAGCTGTTTTTT.

This chain links TRBV6-1 with TRBJ2-1; the D is unclear. This CDR3 comprises 11 residues. Germline-derived CDR1 and CDR2 are MNHNS and SASEGT. V lost 3 bases, J lost 8 bases, and 5 bases lay in between. CDR3 residues: CASSEAYEQFF. In nucleotides, the CDR3 is TGTGCCAGCAGTGAGGCCTATGAGCAGTTCTTC.

The rearrangement uses TRBV19 and TRBJ2-1; 7 bases are shared with TRBD1. The germline CDR1 and CDR2 sequences are LNHDA and SQIVND (reference sequence). Losses at the gene ends were 3 bases for V and 3 bases for J; bases not matched to a gene: 5. The CDR3 extends over 15 amino acids. Here the CDR3 reads CASSMGTDRYNEQFF. CDR3 nucleotides: TGTGCCAGTAGTATGGGGACAGACCGCTACAATGAGCAGTTCTTC.

The J gene is TRBJ1-2, the V gene TRBV6-5, with unresolved D. This CDR3 region has 13 residues. Looked up from germline, CDR1 is MNHEY and CDR2 is SVGAGI. Trimming shortened V by 6 bases and J by 0 bases, and 8 bases separated the two germline ends. The CDR3 sequence: CASRQTTNYGYTF. The CDR3 region has the DNA TGTGCCAGCAGGCAGACTACTAACTATGGCTACACCTTC.

The chain carries TRBV19 and TRBJ2-3, with a possible D match to TRBD1 (7 bases). This CDR3 is built from 15 residues. Deletions cut 5 bases from V and 4 bases from J, with 16 bases between. Germline-derived CDR1 and CDR2 are LNHDA and SQIVND (reference sequence). The CDR3 reads CASSLEGARSDTQYF. For the CDR3, the DNA is TGTGCCAGTAGTTTGGAGGGGGCGAGGTCAGATACGCAGTATTTT. The full variable domain, completed using reference TRBV19 and TRBJ2-3, is DGGITQSPKYLFRKEGQNVTLSCEQNLNHDAMYWYRQDPGQGLRLIYYSQIVNDFQKGDIAEGYSVSREKKESFPLTVTSAQKNPTAFYLCASSLEGARSDTQYFGPGTRLTVL.